The TCR beta chain under discussion was sequenced for a study of beta chain features in type 1 diabetes. Across the whole study: In age, gender and cell yields, patients were similar to healthy donors.

On this clone: What it recognizes is unknown.

Sequencing targeted expressed TCRB transcripts, as all isolated RNA had been reverse transcribed. Using immunoSEQ multiplex PCR, the repertoire was profiled, and TCRdb retains in-frame clones only, with some absent. The sample holds 300,000 to 350,000 clones, 8% seen once. Looked up from germline, CDR1 is LGHNA and CDR2 is YSLEER. The length of the CDR3 is 18 residues. Unmatched junction bases numbered 7, after V lost 0 bases and J lost 0 bases. Study-wide points: Among patients with Type 1 diabetes, TCRB CDR3s were moderately but significantly shorter in every one of the four CD4+ subsets. Patients with type 1 diabetes carried fewer insertions and had more deletions at their VDJ junctions. The naive, central memory and Treg TCRB repertoires of patients appeared to be more similar to one another than those of healthy donors.

Sample: central memory CD4+ T cells from blood. The sequence was obtained from a woman under 30 in good health. The chain is built from TRBV4-3 and TRBJ2-1, with TRBD1 matching over 8 bases. In DNA form, the CDR3 reads TGCGCCAGCAGCCAAGAAATCTGGACAGGGAGCTCCTACAATGAGCAGTTCTTC. Translating it yields CASSQEIWTGSSYNEQFF.